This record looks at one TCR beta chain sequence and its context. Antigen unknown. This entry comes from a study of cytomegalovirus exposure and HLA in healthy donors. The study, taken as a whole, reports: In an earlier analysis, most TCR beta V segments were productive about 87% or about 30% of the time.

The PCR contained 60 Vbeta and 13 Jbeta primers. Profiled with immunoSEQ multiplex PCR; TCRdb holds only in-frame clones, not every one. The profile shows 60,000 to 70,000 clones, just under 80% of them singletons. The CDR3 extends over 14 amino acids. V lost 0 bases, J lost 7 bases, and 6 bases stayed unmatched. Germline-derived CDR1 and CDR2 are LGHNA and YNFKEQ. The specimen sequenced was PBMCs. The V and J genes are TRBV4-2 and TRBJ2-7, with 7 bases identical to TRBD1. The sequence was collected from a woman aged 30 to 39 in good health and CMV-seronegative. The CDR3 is CASSQDRQGREQYF. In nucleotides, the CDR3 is TGTGCCAGCAGCCAAGATAGACAGGGTCGGGAGCAGTACTTC.